These 26 T cell receptor beta chains originate from one sample sequenced in a study of blood T cell repertoires in COVID-19. Clones were read by immunoSEQ multiplex PCR, and TCRdb kept only the in-frame ones, dropping some. The data show fewer than 450,000 clones, with around 91% seen just once and roughly 3.3% held by the top ten. Sequencing was carried out using peripheral blood. Receptors were obtained from a woman in her late teens or twenties who had recovered from COVID-19.

The gene calls are TRBV29-1 and TRBJ2-1; 12 bases agree with TRBD2. The CDR3 has 17 amino acids. The J segment lost 3 bases and the V segment lost 0 bases, leaving 6 bases of the junction unmatched. CDR1 SQVTM and CDR2 ANQGSEA come from the germline V gene. The CDR3 bases are TGCAGCGTTGAAGATCCCTCTAGCGGGAGGGGCTACAATGAGCAGTTCTTC. Amino acid sequence: CSVEDPSSGRGYNEQFF.

The chain employs TRBV11-3 and TRBJ2-1, with 7 nucleotides matching TRBD2. V trimming: 1 base; J trimming: 8 bases; junction bases outside the gene matches: 8. CDR3 length: 15 amino acids. Germline CDR1 and CDR2: SGHNT and YENEEA. CDR3: CASSLVGGAGDEQFF. In nucleotides, the CDR3 is TGTGCCAGCAGCTTAGTAGGTGGGGCGGGGGATGAGCAGTTCTTC.

The rearrangement links TRBV7-9 to TRBJ1-1; 7 bases agree with TRBD1. This CDR3 is 16 amino acids long. V gave up 3 bases and J gave up 1 base; unmatched junction bases: 8. Germline CDR1 is SEHNR and CDR2 is FQNEAQ (reference sequence). CDR3 in DNA: TGTGCCAGCAGCTTCTCGACCGGGACAGCGAACACTGAAGCTTTCTTT. This gives the protein CASSFSTGTANTEAFF.

The chain carries TRBV5-4 and TRBJ1-2; possibly TRBD1 for D (6 bases). Germline V gene sequence: CDR1 SGHNT, CDR2 YYREEE (reference sequence). Deletions cut 6 bases from V and 10 bases from J, with 31 bases between. This CDR3 spans 17 amino acids. The CDR3 coding sequence is TGTGCCAGCACCCAAGGTTCAGGGGTAGTAGGGCTGGGGGTCTACACCTTC. Translated, it gives CASTQGSGVVGLGVYTF.

The chain uses TRBV30 and TRBJ1-2, with a tentative D call TRBD1 (6 bases). CDR3 length: 15 residues. CDR1 is GTSNPN and CDR2 is SVGIG in the germline V gene (reference sequence). Deletions cut 4 bases from V and 1 base from J, with 16 bases between. CDR3 sequence reads: CAWILQGALNYGYTF. The CDR3 nucleotides are TGTGCCTGGATCCTACAGGGAGCACTTAACTATGGCTACACCTTC.

The chain carries TRBV28 and TRBJ1-1, with 9 nucleotides matching TRBD1. The CDR3 totals 15 residues. The J segment lost 5 bases and the V segment lost 8 bases, leaving 12 bases of the junction unmatched. Germline-derived CDR1 and CDR2 are MDHEN and SYDVKM. The CDR3 nucleotides read TGTGCCAGCTCACCAGGGGACAGGGTGGGGACTGAAGCTTTCTTT. Protein sequence: CASSPGDRVGTEAFF.

The chain joins TRBV27 to TRBJ1-5, with TRBD1 identical over 9 bases. J gave up 3 bases and V 6 bases, and 6 bases lay outside the gene matches. The CDR3 totals 15 residues. Germline V gives CDR1 MNHEY, CDR2 SMNVEV (reference sequence). CDR3 bases: TGTGCCAGCAGACGACAGGGGGTGAACAATCAGCCCCAGCATTTT. It yields the protein CASRRQGVNNQPQHF.

V and J are TRBV27 and TRBJ1-6; D not resolved. The V gene lost 4 bases and the J gene lost 4 bases, with 11 bases spanning the gap. The V gene's germline CDR1 is MNHEY and CDR2 SMNVEV (reference sequence). The CDR3 consists of 15 residues. CDR3 in DNA: TGTGCCAGCAGTTCGCGGGATGGTTATAATTCACCCCTCCACTTT. It yields the protein CASSSRDGYNSPLHF.

The J gene is TRBJ1-5, the V gene TRBV24-1, with 7 bases aligning to TRBD1. The J segment lost 0 bases and the V segment lost 9 bases, leaving 13 bases of the junction unmatched. Germline assignment: CDR1 KGHDR and CDR2 SFDVKD. This CDR3 comprises 17 residues. The CDR3 DNA reads as TGTGCCACCGAAGAGGGGGCGCGAGGCTATAGCAATCAGCCCCAGCATTTT. Encoded protein: CATEEGARGYSNQPQHF.

The chain carries TRBV18 and TRBJ2-2, with a tentative D call TRBD1 (6 bases). This CDR3 has 19 residues. In germline, CDR1 is KGHSH, CDR2 LQKENI. The V gene lost 1 base and the J gene lost 1 base, with 19 bases spanning the gap. CDR3 amino acids: CASSPLRLARTVNTGELFF. For the CDR3, the DNA is TGTGCCAGCTCACCACTGAGATTGGCGAGGACAGTGAACACCGGGGAGCTGTTTTTT.

V gene TRBV7-2 combines with J gene TRBJ2-3; 10 bases are a match to TRBD2. This CDR3 region has 15 residues. V shed 5 bases, J shed 1 base, and the junction held 3 bases outside the gene matches. Germline V gene data show CDR1 as SGHTA and CDR2 as FQGNSA. The DNA of the CDR3 is TGTGCCAGCAGCGAGCTAGCGGGAGGCACAGATACGCAGTATTTT. Amino acid sequence: CASSELAGGTDTQYF.

The CDR3 DNA is TGTGCCAGCAGCTTAGAAGGAGCACAAGCGAGCACCGGGGAGCTGTTTTTT. As protein: CASSLEGAQASTGELFF. V usage is TRBV11-3 and J usage is TRBJ2-2; D remains unclear. There are 17 residues in the CDR3. V shed 0 bases and J shed 4 bases, with 15 bases lying between them. CDR1 is SGHNT and CDR2 is YENEEA in the germline V gene. Combining the CDR3 with reference TRBV11-3 and TRBJ2-2 gives the whole variable domain EAGVVQSPRYKIIEKKQPVAFWCNPISGHNTLYWYLQNLGQGPELLIRYENEEAVDDSQLPKDRFSAERLKGVDSTLKIQPAELGDSAVYLCASSLEGAQASTGELFFGEGSRLTVL.

V gene TRBV4-1 combines with J gene TRBJ2-5; 8 bases map to TRBD2. The V gene's germline CDR1 is MGHRA and CDR2 YSYEKL. With V trimmed by 4 bases and J by 3 bases, 4 bases remained unmatched. The CDR3 has 14 amino acids. CDR3 coding DNA: TGCGCCAGCAGCCCTGGAGCGGGAGAAGAGACCCAGTACTTC. It yields the protein CASSPGAGEETQYF.

This clone was found once. The CDR3 protein is CASSVEAGGPWEQFF. The CDR3 nucleotides are TGTGCCAGCAGCGTAGAAGCGGGAGGGCCTTGGGAGCAGTTCTTC. J is TRBJ2-1 and V is TRBV9, with 10 positions matching TRBD2. V lost 0 bases, J lost 10 bases, and 7 bases stayed unmatched. The germline V gene encodes CDR1 SGDLS and CDR2 YYNGEE. This CDR3 has 15 residues.

In regard to this clone: A much bigger clone sits one base away, suggesting this may be a read error. The V call is TRBV7-8, the J call TRBJ2-3; no clear D. Trimming removed 5 bases at V and 2 bases at J, with 5 bases between. The germline V gene encodes CDR1 SGHVS and CDR2 FQNEAQ. This CDR3 has 12 amino acids. Written as DNA, the CDR3 is TGTGCCAGCAGCCCCTACACAGATACGCAGTATTTT. This encodes CASSPYTDTQYF.

The chain couples TRBV27 to TRBJ1-2; D ambiguous. The CDR3 is 13 residues long. Between the trimmed V and J ends, which lost 2 bases and 1 base, there was a span of 5 bases. The V gene's germline CDR1 is MNHEY and CDR2 SMNVEV (reference sequence). The CDR3 here is CASSLRDNYGYTF. The CDR3 region has the DNA TGTGCCAGCAGTTTACGGGATAACTATGGCTACACCTTC.

This clone was found a few times. This chain joins TRBV6-1 and TRBJ2-7; D remains ambiguous. Germline lookup yields CDR1 MNHNS and CDR2 SASEGT. The CDR3 totals 12 residues. The ends were cut back, 2 bases at V and 4 bases at J, with 6 bases in the middle. CDR3 in amino acids: CASSELEYEQYV. CDR3 DNA sequence: TGTGCCAGCAGTGAATTAGAGTACGAGCAGTACGTC.

CDR3 amino acids: CSVAQGTEAFF. In DNA, the CDR3 is TGCAGCGTGGCTCAGGGCACTGAAGCTTTCTTT. The chain carries TRBV29-1 and TRBJ1-1; D perhaps matches TRBD1 (5 bases). The CDR3 covers 11 residues. Deletions cut 6 bases from V and 4 bases from J, with 9 bases between. The germline gives CDR1 SQVTM, CDR2 ANQGSEA.

The CDR3 spells CASSVTAGVPTGELFF. CDR3 coding DNA: TGTGCCAGCAGCGTAACAGCGGGAGTTCCCACCGGGGAGCTGTTTTTT. V usage is TRBV9 and J usage is TRBJ2-2; 8 bases line up with TRBD2. V was pared by 1 base and J by 4 bases, with 6 bases of the junction left unmatched. In germline, CDR1 is SGDLS, CDR2 YYNGEE. The CDR3 runs 16 residues.

The rearrangement uses TRBV9 and TRBJ2-3, with 8 bases identical to TRBD2. Germline V gives CDR1 SGDLS, CDR2 YYNGEE. CDR3 length: 15 amino acids. V gave up 3 bases and J gave up 6 bases; unmatched junction bases: 9. In DNA, the CDR3 is TGTGCCAGCAGCGACACTAGCGGAGAAAGGGATACGCAGTATTTT. This sequence encodes CASSDTSGERDTQYF.

CDR3 amino acids: CASSQPRGFIEYGYTF. As DNA, the CDR3 is TGTGCCAGCAGCCAACCAAGGGGCTTTATAGAGTATGGCTACACCTTC. The chain couples TRBV5-6 to TRBJ1-2, with D possibly matching TRBD1 (5 bases). Germline CDR1 reads SGHDT; CDR2 reads YYEEEE. The germline V and J ends were trimmed by 4 bases and 5 bases, with 21 bases remaining between them. The CDR3 length is 16 residues.

In nucleotides, the CDR3 is TGTGCCAGCAGCTTAATCGGGCAGGGGATGAACACTGAAGCTTTCTTT. It specifies CASSLIGQGMNTEAFF. This chain uses TRBV7-6 with TRBJ1-1, with D perhaps matching TRBD1 (6 bases). This CDR3 is 16 amino acids long. Germline CDR1 and CDR2: SGHVS and FNYEAQ. Trimming left V 2 bases short and J 0 bases short, with 13 bases between.

The gene calls are TRBV7-9 and TRBJ2-1; D is unclear. V dropped 5 bases and J dropped 6 bases, with 8 bases sitting between them. CDR1 is SEHNR, CDR2 FQNEAQ, per germline (reference sequence). The CDR3 loop spans 12 amino acids. The CDR3 DNA reads as TGTGCCAGCAGCCGTAAATTCAATGAGCAGTTCTTC. Its translation: CASSRKFNEQFF.

The chain joins TRBV18 to TRBJ2-1, with D possibly TRBD1 on 5 matching bases. Trimming took 1 base from V and 3 from J, leaving 13 bases between them. Germline lookup yields CDR1 KGHSH and CDR2 LQKENI. This CDR3 comprises 16 residues. CDR3 bases: TGTGCCAGCTCACCACTTAGGCAGGGTATCTACAATGAGCAGTTCTTC. It translates to CASSPLRQGIYNEQFF.

The chain has TRBV11-2 and TRBJ2-3; no definite D call. The CDR3 is 15 amino acids. V was pared by 6 bases and J by 0 bases, with 13 bases between. Per the germline V gene, CDR1 is SGHAT and CDR2 is FQNNGV. For the CDR3, the DNA is TGTGCCAGCAGTTCAGACCCGGAGAGCACAGATACGCAGTATTTT. This gives the protein CASSSDPESTDTQYF.

This chain joins TRBV5-1 and TRBJ2-1, with 10 bases identical to TRBD2. The junction had 13 bases not matched to a gene; V was cut back by 4 bases and J by 0 bases. Germline assignment: CDR1 SGHRS and CDR2 YFSETQ. This CDR3 contains 19 residues. CDR3 region: CASSPQYVTSGHSYNEQFF. DNA for the CDR3: TGCGCCAGCAGCCCCCAATACGTGACTAGCGGGCACTCCTACAATGAGCAGTTCTTC.